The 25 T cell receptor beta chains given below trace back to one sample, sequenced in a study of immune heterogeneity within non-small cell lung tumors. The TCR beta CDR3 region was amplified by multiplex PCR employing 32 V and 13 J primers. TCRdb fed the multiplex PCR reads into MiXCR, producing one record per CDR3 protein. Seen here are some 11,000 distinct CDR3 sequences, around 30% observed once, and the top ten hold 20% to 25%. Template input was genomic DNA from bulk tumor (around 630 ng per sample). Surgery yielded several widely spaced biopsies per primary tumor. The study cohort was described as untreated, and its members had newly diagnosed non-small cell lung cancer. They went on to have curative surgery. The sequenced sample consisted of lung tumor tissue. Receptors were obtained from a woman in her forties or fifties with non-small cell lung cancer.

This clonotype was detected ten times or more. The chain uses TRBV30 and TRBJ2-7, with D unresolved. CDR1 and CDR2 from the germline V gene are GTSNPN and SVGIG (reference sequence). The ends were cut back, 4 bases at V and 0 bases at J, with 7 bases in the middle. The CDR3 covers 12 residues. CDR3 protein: CAWNRISYEQYF. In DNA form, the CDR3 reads TGTGCCTGGAACCGCATCTCCTACGAGCAGTACTTC.

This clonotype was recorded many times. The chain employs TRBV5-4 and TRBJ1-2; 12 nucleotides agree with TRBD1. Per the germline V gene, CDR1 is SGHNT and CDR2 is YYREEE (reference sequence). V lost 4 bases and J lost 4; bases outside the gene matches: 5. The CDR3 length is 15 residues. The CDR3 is CASSPGQGASYGYTF. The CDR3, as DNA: TGTGCCAGCAGCCCGGGACAGGGGGCAAGCTATGGCTACACCTTC.

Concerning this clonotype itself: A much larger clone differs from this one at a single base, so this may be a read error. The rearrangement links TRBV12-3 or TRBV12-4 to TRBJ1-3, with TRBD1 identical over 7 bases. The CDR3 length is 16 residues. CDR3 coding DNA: TGTGTCAGCAGACCATCAGGGGGAATCTCTGGAAACACCATATATTTT. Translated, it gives CVSRPSGGISGNTIYF.

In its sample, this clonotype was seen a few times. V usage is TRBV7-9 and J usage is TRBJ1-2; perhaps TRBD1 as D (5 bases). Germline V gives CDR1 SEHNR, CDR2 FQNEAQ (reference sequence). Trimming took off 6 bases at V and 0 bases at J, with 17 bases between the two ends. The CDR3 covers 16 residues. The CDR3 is CASSYRGRISNYGYTF. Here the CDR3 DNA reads TGTGCCAGCAGTTACCGGGGCCGTATTTCTAACTATGGCTACACCTTC.

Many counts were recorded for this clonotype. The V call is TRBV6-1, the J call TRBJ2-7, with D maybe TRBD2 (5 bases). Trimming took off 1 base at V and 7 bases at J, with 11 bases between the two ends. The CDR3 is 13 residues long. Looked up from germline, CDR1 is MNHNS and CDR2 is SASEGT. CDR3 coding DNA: TGTGCCAGCAGTGAAGTGGGAGTACGAGAGCAGTACTTC. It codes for CASSEVGVREQYF.

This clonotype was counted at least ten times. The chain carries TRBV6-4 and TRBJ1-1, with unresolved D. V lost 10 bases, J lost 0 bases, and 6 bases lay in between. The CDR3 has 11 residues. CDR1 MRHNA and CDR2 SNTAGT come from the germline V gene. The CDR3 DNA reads TGTGCCACAGAGATGAACACTGAAGCTTTCTTT. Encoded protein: CATEMNTEAFF.

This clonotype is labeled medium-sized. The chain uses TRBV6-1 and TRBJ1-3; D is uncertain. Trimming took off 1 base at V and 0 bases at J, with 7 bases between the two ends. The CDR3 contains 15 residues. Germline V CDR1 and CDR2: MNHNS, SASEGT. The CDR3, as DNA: TGTGCCAGCAGTGAAGGCCGGTTCTCTGGAAACACCATATATTTT. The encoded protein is CASSEGRFSGNTIYF.

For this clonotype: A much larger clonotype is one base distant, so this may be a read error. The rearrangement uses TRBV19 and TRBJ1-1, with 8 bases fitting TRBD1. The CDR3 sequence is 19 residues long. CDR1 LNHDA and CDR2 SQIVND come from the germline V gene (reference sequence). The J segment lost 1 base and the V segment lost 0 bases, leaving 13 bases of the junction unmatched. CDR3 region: CASSIDRGRGATGNTEAFF. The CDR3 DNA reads TGTGCCAGTAGTATAGACAGGGGGCGAGGGGCCACCGGGAACACTGAAGCTTTCTTT.

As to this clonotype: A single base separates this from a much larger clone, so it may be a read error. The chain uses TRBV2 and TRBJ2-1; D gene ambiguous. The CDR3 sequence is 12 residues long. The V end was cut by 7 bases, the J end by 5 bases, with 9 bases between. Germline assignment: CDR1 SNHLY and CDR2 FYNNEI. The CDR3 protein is CASIVNDNEQFF. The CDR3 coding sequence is TGTGCCAGCATTGTAAACGACAATGAGCAGTTCTTC. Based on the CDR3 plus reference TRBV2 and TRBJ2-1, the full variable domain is EPEVTQTPSHQVTQMGQEVILRCVPISNHLYFYWYRQILGQKVEFLVSFYNNEISEKSEIFDDQFSVERPDGSNFTLKIRSTKLEDSAMYFCASIVNDNEQFFGPGTRLTVL.

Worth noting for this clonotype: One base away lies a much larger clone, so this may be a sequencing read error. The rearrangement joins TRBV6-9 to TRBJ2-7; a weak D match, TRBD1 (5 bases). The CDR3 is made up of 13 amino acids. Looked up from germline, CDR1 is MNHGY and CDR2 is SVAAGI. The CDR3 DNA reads TGTGCCAGCAGTTACTCGAACTGGGGCGAGCAGTGCTTC. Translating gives CASSYSNWGEQCF.

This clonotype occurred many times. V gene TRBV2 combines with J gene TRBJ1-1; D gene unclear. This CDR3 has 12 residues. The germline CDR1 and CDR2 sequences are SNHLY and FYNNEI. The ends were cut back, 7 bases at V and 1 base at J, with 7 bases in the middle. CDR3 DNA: TGTGCCAGCAAGGAGGGGAACACTGAAGCTTTCTTT. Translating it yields CASKEGNTEAFF.

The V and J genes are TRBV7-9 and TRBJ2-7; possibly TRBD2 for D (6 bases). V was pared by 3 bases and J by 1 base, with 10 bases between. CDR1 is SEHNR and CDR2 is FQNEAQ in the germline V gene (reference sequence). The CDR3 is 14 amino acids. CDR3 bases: TGTGCCAGCAGCTTTGGGGGGAAATCCTACGAGCAGTACTTC. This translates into CASSFGGKSYEQYF. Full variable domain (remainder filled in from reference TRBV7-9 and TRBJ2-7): DTGVSQNPRHKITKRGQNVTFRCDPISEHNRLYWYRQTLGQGPEFLTYFQNEAQLEKSRLLSDRFSAERPKGSFSTLEIQRTEQGDSAMYLCASSFGGKSYEQYFGPGTRLTVT.

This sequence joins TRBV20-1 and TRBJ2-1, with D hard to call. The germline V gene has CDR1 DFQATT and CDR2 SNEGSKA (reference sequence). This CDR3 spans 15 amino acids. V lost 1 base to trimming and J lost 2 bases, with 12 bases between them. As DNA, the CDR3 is TGCAGTGCTAGAGGGTCCCCGGGCCCCTACAATGAGCAGTTCTTC. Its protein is CSARGSPGPYNEQFF.

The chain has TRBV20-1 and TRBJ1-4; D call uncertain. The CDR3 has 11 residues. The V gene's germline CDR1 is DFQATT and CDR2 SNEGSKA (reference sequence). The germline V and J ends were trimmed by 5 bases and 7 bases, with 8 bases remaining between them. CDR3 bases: TGCAGTGCTCCCGACCGTGAAAAACTGTTTTTT. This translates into CSAPDREKLFF.

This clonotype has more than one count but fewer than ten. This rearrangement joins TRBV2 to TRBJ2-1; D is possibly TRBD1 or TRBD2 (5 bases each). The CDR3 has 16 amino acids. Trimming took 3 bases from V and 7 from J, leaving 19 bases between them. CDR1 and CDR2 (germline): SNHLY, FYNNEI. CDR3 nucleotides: TGTGCCAGCAGTGATCCCGGGGCCCCGATGTGGAATGAGCAGTTCTTC. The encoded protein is CASSDPGAPMWNEQFF.

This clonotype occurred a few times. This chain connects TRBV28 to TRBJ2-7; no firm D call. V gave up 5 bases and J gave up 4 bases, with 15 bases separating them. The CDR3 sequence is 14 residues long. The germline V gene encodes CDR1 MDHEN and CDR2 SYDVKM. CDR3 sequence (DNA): TGTGCCAGCAGTCCCCCCAAACAGCTATACGAGCAGTACTTC. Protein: CASSPPKQLYEQYF.

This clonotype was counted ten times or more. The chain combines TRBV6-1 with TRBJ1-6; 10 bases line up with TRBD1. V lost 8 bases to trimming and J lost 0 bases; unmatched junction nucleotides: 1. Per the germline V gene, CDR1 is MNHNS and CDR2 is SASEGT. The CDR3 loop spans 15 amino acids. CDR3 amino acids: CASGQGGSYNSPLHF. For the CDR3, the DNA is TGTGCCAGCGGACAGGGGGGCTCCTATAATTCACCCCTCCACTTT.

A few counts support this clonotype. The CDR3 DNA reads TGCAGTGCTACACCCGGGGGAGCCGAGCAGTACTTC. This gives the protein CSATPGGAEQYF. This chain uses TRBV20-1 with TRBJ2-7, with a possible D match to TRBD2 (6 bases). The CDR3 consists of 12 residues. Germline CDR1 and CDR2: DFQATT and SNEGSKA (reference sequence). The V and J ends lost 4 bases and 6 bases respectively, with 13 bases between them.

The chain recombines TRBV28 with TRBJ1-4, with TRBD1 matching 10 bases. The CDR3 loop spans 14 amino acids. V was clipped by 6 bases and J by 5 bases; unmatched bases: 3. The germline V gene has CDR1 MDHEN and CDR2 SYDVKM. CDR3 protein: CASRDRGGNEKLFF. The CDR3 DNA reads TGTGCCAGCAGGGACAGGGGGGGAAATGAAAAACTGTTTTTT.

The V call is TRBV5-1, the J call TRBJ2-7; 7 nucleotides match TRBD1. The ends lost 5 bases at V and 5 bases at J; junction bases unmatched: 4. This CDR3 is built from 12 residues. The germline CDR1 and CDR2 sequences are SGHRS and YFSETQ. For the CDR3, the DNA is TGCGCCAGCAGGGGCACAGGGGACGAGCAGTACTTC. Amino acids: CASRGTGDEQYF.

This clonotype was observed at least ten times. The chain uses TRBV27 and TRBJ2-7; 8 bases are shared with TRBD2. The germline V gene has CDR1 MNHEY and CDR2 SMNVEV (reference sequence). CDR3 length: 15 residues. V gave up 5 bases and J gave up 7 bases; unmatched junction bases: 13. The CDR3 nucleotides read TGTGCCAGCAGTCCTATAGCGGGAAAGTTGGTAGAGCAGTACTTC. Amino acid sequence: CASSPIAGKLVEQYF.

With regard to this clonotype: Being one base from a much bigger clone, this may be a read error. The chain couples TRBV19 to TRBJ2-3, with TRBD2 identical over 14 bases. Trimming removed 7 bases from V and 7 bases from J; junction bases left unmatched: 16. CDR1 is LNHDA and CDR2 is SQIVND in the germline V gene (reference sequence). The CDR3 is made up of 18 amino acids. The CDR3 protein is CASTDPGTSGRRTYTQYF. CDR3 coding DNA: TGTGCCAGTACCGACCCCGGGACTAGCGGGAGAAGGACATATACGCAGTATTTT.

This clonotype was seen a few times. CDR3 coding DNA: TGCAGTGCCCGAGAGGTCTTCGGCAGGGGGGACCCAGATACGCAGTATTTT. Protein: CSAREVFGRGDPDTQYF. The rearrangement uses TRBV20-1 and TRBJ2-3; D might be TRBD1 (7 bases). This CDR3 region has 17 residues. Germline-derived CDR1 and CDR2 are DFQATT and SNEGSKA (reference sequence). The V end lost 6 bases, the J end lost 4 bases, and 26 bases lay between the germline ends.

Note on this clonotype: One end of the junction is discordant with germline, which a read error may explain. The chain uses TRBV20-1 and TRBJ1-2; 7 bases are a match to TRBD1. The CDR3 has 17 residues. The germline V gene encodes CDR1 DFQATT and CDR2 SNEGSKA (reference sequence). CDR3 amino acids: CSARPTGVYRDNYSYTF. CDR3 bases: TGCAGTGCTAGGCCCACAGGGGTGTATAGGGACAACTATAGCTACACCTTC.

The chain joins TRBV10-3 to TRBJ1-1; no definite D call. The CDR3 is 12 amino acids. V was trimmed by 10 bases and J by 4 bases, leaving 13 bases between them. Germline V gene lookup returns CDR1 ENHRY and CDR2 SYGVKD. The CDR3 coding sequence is TGTGCCACCATATCGGGAGGCACTGAAGCTTTCTTT. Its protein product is CATISGGTEAFF.